This TCR beta chain was retrieved from a study of cytomegalovirus exposure and HLA in healthy donors. Study findings and constraints: About 90% or about 30% of the time was how often most TCR beta V segments were productive, according to an earlier analysis.

As for this clone: Its target is unknown.

The PCR was carried out with 60 Vbeta primers and 13 Jbeta primers. Authors' analysis steps: Later, tens of millions of unique TCR beta chains were counted in an analysis, and some 11 million of them were shared. The data were produced by immunoSEQ multiplex PCR, yet TCRdb's version contains in-frame clones alone and is incomplete. From that table come the V and J calls and clone size; the DNA was used to work out D and trimming. The repertoire holds some 77,000 clones, with approximately 80% as singletons. The CDR3 contains 18 residues. CDR1 and CDR2 from the germline V gene are PRHDT and FYEKMQ (reference sequence). V lost 5 bases and J 1 base, leaving 18 bases between the germline ends.

The sequence was collected from a woman aged 45-59 years in good health and CMV-seropositive. The V and J genes are TRBV13 and TRBJ1-6; D remains ambiguous. Sequenced input: PBMCs. DNA of the CDR3: TGTGCCAGCAGCCCCCGCGGGAGAGACGGGTCCTATAATTCACCCCTCCACTTT. Amino acids: CASSPRGRDGSYNSPLHF. Full variable domain (missing parts from reference TRBV13 and TRBJ1-6): AAGVIQSPRHLIKEKRETATLKCYPIPRHDTVYWYQQGPGQDPQFLISFYEKMQSDKGSIPDRFSAQQFSDYHSELNMSSLELGDSALYFCASSPRGRDGSYNSPLHFGNGTRLTVT.